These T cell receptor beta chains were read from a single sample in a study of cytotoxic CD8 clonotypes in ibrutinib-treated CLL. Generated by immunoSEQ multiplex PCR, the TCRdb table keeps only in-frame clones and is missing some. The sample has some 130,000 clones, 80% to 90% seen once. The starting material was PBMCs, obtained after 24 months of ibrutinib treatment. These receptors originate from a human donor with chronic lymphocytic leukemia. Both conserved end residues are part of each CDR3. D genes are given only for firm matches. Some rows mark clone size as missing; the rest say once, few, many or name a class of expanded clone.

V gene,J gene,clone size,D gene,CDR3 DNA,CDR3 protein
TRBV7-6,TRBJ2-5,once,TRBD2,TGTGCCAGCAGCTTAGGGACAGCGGGAGGTGTCCAGACCCAGTACTTC,CASSLGTAGGVQTQYF
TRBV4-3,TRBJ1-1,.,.,TGCGCCAGCAGCCAAGATAAAGGAGTGAACACTGAAGCTTTCTTT,CASSQDKGVNTEAFF
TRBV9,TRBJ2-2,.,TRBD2,TGTGCCAGCAGCGCGGGGGGAGGGCTAGCGGGCAACACCGGGGAGCTGTTTTTT,CASSAGGGLAGNTGELFF
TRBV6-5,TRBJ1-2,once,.,TGTGCCAGCAGTTACTCGATCGGTCAGGGCTATGGCTACACCTTC,CASSYSIGQGYGYTF
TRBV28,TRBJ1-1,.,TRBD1,TGTGCCAGCAGATTCAGGGGGGTGAACACTGAAGCTTTCTTT,CASRFRGVNTEAFF
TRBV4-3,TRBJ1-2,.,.,TGCGCCAGCAGCCAAGATATATCGTCGGGGGCCTCTAACTATGGCTACACCTTC,CASSQDISSGASNYGYTF
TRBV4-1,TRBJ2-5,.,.,TGCGCCAGCAGCCGCGGAAGGTTCCAAGAGACCCAGTACTTC,CASSRGRFQETQYF
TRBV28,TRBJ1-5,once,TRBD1,TGTGCCAGCGGGGGTACAGGGGGTAAGGATCAGCCCCAGCATTTT,CASGGTGGKDQPQHF
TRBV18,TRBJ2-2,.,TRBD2,TGTGCCAGCTCACGACAGCGGGGGCCAACTCCCACCGGGGAGCTGTTTTTT,CASSRQRGPTPTGELFF
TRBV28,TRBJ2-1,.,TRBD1,TGTGCCAGCAGACCCAGGGGGCTAGTCCGCAATGAGCAGTTCTTC,CASRPRGLVRNEQFF
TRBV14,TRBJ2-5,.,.,TGTGCCAGCAGCCAAGTTCGCGAACACCCGGCGGGGGAGACCCAGTACTTC,CASSQVREHPAGETQYF
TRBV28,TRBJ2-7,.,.,TGTGCCAGCAGGTCGACAGGTGACGAGCAGTACTTC,CASRSTGDEQYF
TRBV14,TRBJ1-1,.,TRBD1,TGTGCCAGCAGCCAAGAGGGGACAGGGGGGACTGAAGCTTTCTTT,CASSQEGTGGTEAFF
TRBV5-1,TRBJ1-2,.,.,TGCGCCAGCAGCCCGTATTCCGGGACCTTGAGCTACGGGAGCTACACCTTC,CASSPYSGTLSYGSYTF
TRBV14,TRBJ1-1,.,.,TGTGCCAGCAGCCCGCCCCCCTGGACGGGAGCCCCAGACCCTGAAGCTTTCTTT,CASSPPPWTGAPDPEAFF
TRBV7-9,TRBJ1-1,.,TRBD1,TGTGCCAGCAGCTTAGGACAGGGGGCCGGAATGAACACTGAAGCTTTCTTT,CASSLGQGAGMNTEAFF
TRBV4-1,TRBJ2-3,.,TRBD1,TGCGCCAGCAGCCAAGATTATCGGCAGGGGGCGACAGATACGCAGTATTTT,CASSQDYRQGATDTQYF
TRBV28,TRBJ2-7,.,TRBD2,TGTGCCAGCAGTTCCCATGGGCTAGCGGGTAGACGATCCTACGAGCAGTACTTC,CASSSHGLAGRRSYEQYF
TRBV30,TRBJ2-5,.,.,TGTGCCTGCGGCCGGGCAGGGTCCCGAAGAGAGACCCAGTACTTC,CACGRAGSRRETQYF
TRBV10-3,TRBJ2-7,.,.,TGTGCCATCAGTGAGTCAAGGGATGGATCCTACGAGCAGTACTTC,CAISESRDGSYEQYF
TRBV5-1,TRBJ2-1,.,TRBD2,TGCGCCAGCAGCCCCTCAACTAGCGGGAAACTTAACAATGAGCAGTTCTTC,CASSPSTSGKLNNEQFF
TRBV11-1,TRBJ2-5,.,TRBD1,TGTGCCAGCAGCCCCGGGACAGGGAGAGAGACCCAGTACTTC,CASSPGTGRETQYF
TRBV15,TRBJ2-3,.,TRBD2,TGTGCCACCAGCACAGGACTAGCGGGAGTCACAGATACGCAGTATTTT,CATSTGLAGVTDTQYF
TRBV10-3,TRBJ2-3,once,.,TGTGCCAGCGACAGCACAGATACGCAGTATTTT,CASDSTDTQYF
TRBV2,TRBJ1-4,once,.,TGTGCCAGCAGCGTCCGACCGGCTAGGGAAAAACTGTTTTTT,CASSVRPAREKLFF
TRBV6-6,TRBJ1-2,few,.,TGTGCCAGCAGTTACCGCGGGGATGGCTACACCTTC,CASSYRGDGYTF
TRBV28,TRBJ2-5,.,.,TGTGCCAGCAGTTTATCGGTGGATACCCAGTACTTC,CASSLSVDTQYF
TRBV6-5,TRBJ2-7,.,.,TGTGCCAGCAGTTACTCTATTGCGGGGAGCTCCTACGAGCAGTACTTC,CASSYSIAGSSYEQYF
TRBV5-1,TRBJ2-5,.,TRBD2,TGCGCCAGCAGCTTCTGGGGTAGCGGGGGTCAAGAGACCCAGTACTTC,CASSFWGSGGQETQYF
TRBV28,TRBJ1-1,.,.,TGTGCCAGCAGCCTACCGTTGGTGGGTGCTTTCTTT,CASSLPLVGAFF
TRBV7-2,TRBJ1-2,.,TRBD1,TGTGCCAGCAGCTTAGGGGACAGGGGTGGAGACTATGGCTACACCTTC,CASSLGDRGGDYGYTF
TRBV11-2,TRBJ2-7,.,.,TGTGCCAGCAGCTTAGTACTGGGAACCTACGAGCAGTACTTC,CASSLVLGTYEQYF